This T cell receptor beta chain was identified during a study of blood T cell repertoires in COVID-19. Profiled with immunoSEQ multiplex PCR; TCRdb holds only in-frame clones, not every one. The sample has under 500,000 clones; around 89% are singletons. The CDR3 runs 15 residues. Looked up from germline, CDR1 is KGHSH and CDR2 is LQKENI. Trimming took 3 bases from V and 6 from J, leaving 18 bases between them. This rearrangement joins TRBV18 to TRBJ2-7; D is perhaps TRBD2 (6 bases). This sequence was found in a woman aged 25 to 39 with acute or convalescent COVID-19. Sequences were obtained from peripheral blood. The CDR3 loop reads CASSPGTAPLREQYF. The CDR3 DNA is TGTGCCAGCTCACCGGGGACTGCCCCCCTCCGCGAGCAGTACTTC.